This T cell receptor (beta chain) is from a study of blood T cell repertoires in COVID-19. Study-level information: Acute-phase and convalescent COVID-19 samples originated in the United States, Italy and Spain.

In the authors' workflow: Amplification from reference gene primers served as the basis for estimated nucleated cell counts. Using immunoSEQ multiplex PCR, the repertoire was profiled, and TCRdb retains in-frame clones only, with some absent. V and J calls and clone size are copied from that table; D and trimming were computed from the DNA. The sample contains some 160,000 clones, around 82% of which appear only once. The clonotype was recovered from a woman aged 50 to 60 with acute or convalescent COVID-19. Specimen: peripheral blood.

The CDR3 nucleotides read TGTGCCAGCAGTTTCGGCGAGCAGTACTTC. Translated: CASSFGEQYF. The gene calls are TRBV27 and TRBJ2-7; no clear D gene. Germline lookup yields CDR1 MNHEY and CDR2 SMNVEV (reference sequence). Trimming removed 3 bases from V and 6 bases from J, with 3 bases in between. The CDR3 contains 10 residues.